The 11 T cell receptor beta chains below were found in one sample sequenced in a study of blood T cell repertoires in COVID-19. The protocol was immunoSEQ multiplex PCR, while the TCRdb copy is restricted to in-frame clones and leaves out a portion. Among under 500,000 clones listed, more than 80% were seen once. The sample taken for sequencing was PBMCs or T cells enriched from blood (not recorded which). All receptors come from a young man who had recovered from COVID-19.

This clone showed up just a few times. The CDR3 is CASSRGLTGGSYTF. DNA of the CDR3: TGTGCCAGCTCCCGTGGACTCACGGGGGGTAGCTACACCTTC. V is TRBV18 and J is TRBJ1-2, with D possibly TRBD1 on 5 matching bases. The V and J ends lost 6 bases and 9 bases respectively, with 20 bases between them. CDR3 size: 14 residues. Germline V lookup: CDR1 KGHSH, CDR2 LQKENI.

This chain links TRBV6-6 with TRBJ2-7, with 7 bases lining up with TRBD1. After removal of 2 bases from V and 3 bases from J, the junction contained 10 bases not matched to a gene. Germline V gene sequence: CDR1 MNHNY, CDR2 SVGAGI (reference sequence). This CDR3 is 16 amino acids long. CDR3 nucleotides: TGTGCCAGCAGTTACGCACAGGGGAAACTGGACTACGAGCAGTACTTC. It is translated as CASSYAQGKLDYEQYF.

The CDR3 coding sequence is TGTGCCAGCAGCTTTGCAGGGGGCCGTCAGCCCCAGCATTTT. Its translation is CASSFAGGRQPQHF. This chain uses TRBV13 with TRBJ1-5; 8 bases align to TRBD1. The CDR3 loop spans 14 amino acids. Germline-derived CDR1 and CDR2 are PRHDT and FYEKMQ (reference sequence). Losses at the gene ends were 3 bases for V and 6 bases for J; bases not matched to a gene: 4.

This clone appeared a single time. The gene calls are TRBV5-1 and TRBJ1-5, with D perhaps matching TRBD1 (5 bases). V was shortened by 1 base and J by 5 bases, with 13 bases between the two germline ends. The CDR3 sequence is 15 residues long. In germline, CDR1 is SGHRS, CDR2 YFSETQ. The CDR3 DNA follows: TGCGCCAGCAGCTTGTGGGGCACCGATGATCAGCCCCAGCATTTT. It specifies CASSLWGTDDQPQHF.

This chain connects TRBV5-1 to TRBJ1-6; D gene ambiguous. The V gene's germline CDR1 is SGHRS and CDR2 YFSETQ. The CDR3 contains 13 residues. Trimming stripped 3 bases from V and 8 bases from J, with 9 bases between. DNA for the CDR3: TGCGCCAGCAGCTCCTCTATTGATTCACCCCTCCACTTT. Translated, it gives CASSSSIDSPLHF.

The V call is TRBV27, the J call TRBJ1-6, with D possibly being TRBD1 (5 bases). The CDR3 runs to 15 residues. The V end lost 6 bases, the J end lost 7 bases, and 16 bases lay between the germline ends. The germline gives CDR1 MNHEY, CDR2 SMNVEV (reference sequence). In DNA form, the CDR3 reads TGTGCCAGCAGAAAATTAGACAGAACAAATTCACCCCTCCACTTT. This gives the protein CASRKLDRTNSPLHF.

The chain is built from TRBV3-1 (or the pseudogene TRBV3-2) and TRBJ2-7; D is ambiguous. The ends were cut back, 6 bases at V and 4 bases at J, with 16 bases in the middle. From germline, CDR1 is LGHDT and CDR2 YNNKEL (reference sequence). The CDR3 runs to 14 residues. The CDR3 nucleotides are TGTGCCAGCAGTCATACGTCTATTTTATACGAGCAGTACTTC. It codes for CASSHTSILYEQYF.

The V call is TRBV5-1, the J call TRBJ1-5; no clear D gene. CDR1 is SGHRS, CDR2 YFSETQ, per germline. The CDR3 sequence is 15 residues long. V was trimmed by 0 bases and J by 1 base, leaving 8 bases between them. The CDR3 region is CASSLVPGSNQPQHF. The CDR3 nucleotides are TGCGCCAGCAGCTTGGTTCCCGGGAGCAATCAGCCCCAGCATTTT.

The J gene is TRBJ1-1, the V gene TRBV29-1, with D unclear. V lost 4 bases and J lost 8, with 14 bases in between. CDR3 length: 12 residues. Per the germline V gene, CDR1 is SQVTM and CDR2 is ANQGSEA. CDR3 loop: CSVVVSGGEAFF. The CDR3 region has the DNA TGCAGCGTTGTAGTGTCAGGCGGGGAAGCTTTCTTT.

The chain links TRBV18 to TRBJ2-2; D gene ambiguous. Germline loops: CDR1 KGHSH, CDR2 LQKENI. Trimming removed 2 bases from V and 2 bases from J, with 12 bases in between. The CDR3 extends over 16 amino acids. This CDR3 reads CASSPGFTPNTGELFF. The CDR3 bases are TGTGCCAGCTCACCAGGCTTTACCCCAAACACCGGGGAGCTGTTTTTT.

The rearrangement uses TRBV28 and TRBJ2-1; 8 bases map to TRBD2. The V gene end was trimmed by 7 bases and the J gene end by 6 bases; junction bases not matched to a gene: 17. The CDR3 runs 17 residues. Germline V gives CDR1 MDHEN, CDR2 SYDVKM. The CDR3 DNA is TGTGCCAGCAAGACCCCGGCCGGGGGGGGAGGGGTCAATGAGCAGTTCTTC. It specifies CASKTPAGGGGVNEQFF.